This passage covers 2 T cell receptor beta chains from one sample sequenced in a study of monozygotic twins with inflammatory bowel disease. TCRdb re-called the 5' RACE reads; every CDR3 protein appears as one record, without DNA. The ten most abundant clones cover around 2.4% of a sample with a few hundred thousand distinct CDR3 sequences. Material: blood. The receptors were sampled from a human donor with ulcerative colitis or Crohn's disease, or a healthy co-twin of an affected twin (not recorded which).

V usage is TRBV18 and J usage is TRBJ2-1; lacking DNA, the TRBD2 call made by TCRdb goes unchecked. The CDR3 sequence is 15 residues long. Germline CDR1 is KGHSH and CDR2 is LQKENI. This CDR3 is CASSHTSGGPNEQLF.

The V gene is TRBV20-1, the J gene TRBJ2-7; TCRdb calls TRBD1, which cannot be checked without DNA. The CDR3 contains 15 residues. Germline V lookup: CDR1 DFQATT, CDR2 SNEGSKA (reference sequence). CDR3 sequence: CSATKGGGISYEQYF.